This T cell receptor beta chain derives from a study of post-analysis software for immune sequencing data. As for the study in general: Relapsing-remitting, secondary progressive and progressive-relapsing forms made up the multiple sclerosis disease courses.

Unique molecular identifiers were built into the TCR beta cDNA libraries. From the PCR reads, TCRdb called clonotypes with MiXCR, one entry per CDR3 protein. The repertoire holds hundreds of thousands of distinct CDR3 sequences, with around 47% as singletons. Study-wide results and caveats: Controls had significantly higher normalized Chao1 diversity than multiple sclerosis patients. Patients showed TRBV5-6, TRBV5-1 and TRBV20-1 among five TRBV segments more frequent than in controls. F measure showed strong co-clustering of same-batch samples.

As regards this clonotype: Its specificity is not known.

The CDR3 sequence is 15 residues long. Per germline, CDR1 ENHRY and CDR2 SYGVKD. Trimming shortened V by 0 bases and J by 3 bases, and 11 bases separated the two germline ends. The chain carries TRBV10-3 and TRBJ2-5; either TRBD1 or TRBD2 may fit D (5 bases each). The sample taken for sequencing was blood. The source is a girl aged 5-17 years with multiple sclerosis. CDR3 sequence reads: CAISESLGQEETQYF. The CDR3 nucleotides are TGTGCCATCAGTGAGTCACTAGGACAAGAAGAGACCCAGTACTTC.